This T cell receptor (beta chain) was captured in a study of naive and memory T cell subsets. Both TRBC1 and TRBC2 were covered by a beta constant-region primer of two equimolar oligonucleotides. Four rounds of PCR amplified the ligated cDNA using nested alpha and beta constant-region primers plus SP2. TCRdb reprocessed the UMI-ligation and nested PCR reads via MiXCR and lists one record per CDR3 protein. The sample holds 99,000 or so distinct CDR3 sequences, 14% seen once. Per the germline V gene, CDR1 is MNHEY and CDR2 is SVGEGT. The V end was cut by 6 bases, the J end by 5 bases, with 11 bases between. There are 13 residues in the CDR3. The table lists this clonotype with a few counts. Its antigen is currently unknown. Findings of the study overall: Possibly reflecting memory cells re-expressing CD45RA, a few larger clonotypes occurred in naive repertoires, especially CD8.

Sequenced: naive CD8+ T cells from blood. The source is a human donor in good health. The chain employs TRBV6-2 or TRBV6-3 and TRBJ2-1; D ambiguous. The CDR3, as DNA: TGTGCCAGCAGGACTGCATGGAACAATGAGCAGTTCTTC. This gives the protein CASRTAWNNEQFF.